Below are 27 T cell receptor beta chains sequenced from a single sample in a study of CD8+CD57+ T cells in acquired aplastic anemia. Template material for TCR beta VDJ and CDR3 profiling consisted of genomic DNA. TCRdb redid the calling of the reads with MiXCR, one entry per CDR3 protein. The sample records 100,000 to 120,000 distinct CDR3 sequences, roughly 51% being singletons. Sequenced material: sorted CD4+, CD8+, or CD8+CD57+ T cells (not recorded which) from PBMCs. Receptor source: a human donor in good health, serving as a control.

Of note for this clonotype: Relative to the germline gene, one junction end is altered; a read error may explain this. J is TRBJ1-1 and V is TRBV25-1; D is ambiguous. In germline, CDR1 is MGHDK, CDR2 SYGVNS. CDR3 size: 13 residues. This CDR3 reads CASGVKSATEAFF. CDR3 coding DNA: TGTGCCAGCGGTGTCAAATCGGCCACTGAGGCTTTCTTT.

Regarding this clonotype: One junction end does not reproduce the germline sequence, and a read error may be involved. The chain is built from TRBV10-3 and TRBJ2-3, with D possibly being TRBD2 (7 bases). The germline V gene encodes CDR1 ENHRY and CDR2 SYGVKD. The CDR3 totals 14 residues. Here the CDR3 DNA reads TGTGCCAGCAGTTTGGCGGGGGCGAGGGATGAGCAGTATTTT. This gives the protein CASSLAGARDEQYF.

CDR3 sequence reads: CAISDPTLTQETQYF. DNA of the CDR3: TGTGCCATCAGTGATCCCACCTTGACGCAAGAGACCCAGTACTTC. The chain employs TRBV10-3 and TRBJ2-5; D gene unclear. This CDR3 contains 15 residues. Germline V gene data show CDR1 as ENHRY and CDR2 as SYGVKD. The V end lost 3 bases, the J end lost 2 bases, and 13 bases lay between the germline ends.

The V and J genes are TRBV20-1 and TRBJ1-1; D is ambiguous. The CDR3 is made up of 15 amino acids. Germline-derived CDR1 and CDR2 are DFQATT and SNEGSKA (reference sequence). V dropped 6 bases and J dropped 6 bases, with 23 bases sitting between them. The CDR3 bases are TGCAGTGCCAGTGCCAGCAGCTCGGGTGAGTCTGAAGCTTTCTTT. Protein product: CSASASSSGESEAFF.

This clonotype was counted ten times or more. The rearrangement links TRBV6-1 to TRBJ1-4; unclear D gene. This CDR3 comprises 13 residues. V lost 7 bases, J lost 0 bases, and 6 bases lay in between. Germline V gene sequence: CDR1 MNHNS, CDR2 SASEGT. CDR3 sequence reads: CASTGATNEKLFF. In nucleotides, the CDR3 is TGTGCCAGCACGGGCGCAACTAATGAAAAACTGTTTTTT.

This clonotype appeared many times. The chain is built from TRBV7-7 and TRBJ2-2; D remains ambiguous. Per germline, CDR1 SSHAT and CDR2 FNYEAQ (reference sequence). CDR3 length equals 13 residues. The CDR3 loop is CASLHGDTGELFF. The CDR3, as DNA: TGTGCTAGCCTCCATGGGGACACCGGGGAGCTGTTTTTT.

In its sample, this clonotype was seen many times. The chain has TRBV5-1 and TRBJ1-2, with D tentatively TRBD1 (6 bases). Between the trimmed V and J ends, which lost 0 bases and 5 bases, there was a span of 8 bases. This CDR3 has 13 amino acids. Germline CDR1 reads SGHRS; CDR2 reads YFSETQ. Written as DNA, the CDR3 is TGCGCCAGCAGCTTGGAACAGGGATATGGCTACACCTTC. Residues: CASSLEQGYGYTF.

In this sample, this clonotype turned up once. V usage is TRBV2 and J usage is TRBJ2-7; no reliable D call. The CDR3 loop spans 12 amino acids. Deletions cut 6 bases from V and 0 bases from J, with 6 bases between. The germline CDR1 and CDR2 sequences are SNHLY and FYNNEI. The CDR3 nucleotides are TGTGCCAGCAGGGGTTTCTCCTACGAGCAGTACTTC. It yields the protein CASRGFSYEQYF.

The V and J genes are TRBV7-6 and TRBJ2-7; 7 bases are shared with TRBD1. Germline trimming cut 2 bases from V and 3 bases from J; bases unmatched to any gene: 1. This CDR3 has 13 residues. Germline V gene data show CDR1 as SGHVS and CDR2 as FNYEAQ. The CDR3 is CASSLRGHYEQYF. Written as DNA, the CDR3 is TGTGCCAGCAGCTTAAGGGGGCACTACGAGCAGTACTTC.

This rearrangement joins TRBV10-3 to TRBJ1-1; 10 positions match TRBD1. V was pared by 6 bases and J by 7 bases, with 5 bases of the junction left unmatched. There are 13 residues in the CDR3. Germline V gene lookup returns CDR1 ENHRY and CDR2 SYGVKD. The CDR3 protein is CAIRGDRGNEAFF. CDR3 in DNA: TGTGCCATCAGGGGGGACAGGGGCAATGAAGCTTTCTTT.

This clonotype has just one count. The gene calls are TRBV2 and TRBJ2-3; possibly TRBD1 for D (5 bases). The J call may be faulty, since TRBJ1-5 better matches the DNA end. Germline-derived CDR1 and CDR2 are SNHLY and FYNNEI. The CDR3 runs 16 residues. In nucleotides, the CDR3 is TGTGCCAGCACATTTTTTGGGCAGGACATGCCAGATACGCAGCATTTT. It is translated as CASTFFGQDMPDTQHF.

This clonotype was seen repeatedly, ten times or more. The rearrangement uses TRBV19 and TRBJ1-4, with D hard to call. The CDR3 contains 13 residues. The V and J ends lost 10 bases and 0 bases respectively, with 9 bases between them. Germline CDR1 is LNHDA and CDR2 is SQIVND (reference sequence). The CDR3 here is CAKPPTTNEKLFF. As DNA, the CDR3 is TGTGCCAAGCCTCCTACAACTAATGAAAAACTGTTTTTT. Combining the CDR3 with reference TRBV19 and TRBJ1-4 gives the whole variable domain DGGITQSPKYLFRKEGQNVTLSCEQNLNHDAMYWYRQDPGQGLRLIYYSQIVNDFQKGDIAEGYSVSREKKESFPLTVTSAQKNPTAFYLCAKPPTTNEKLFFGSGTQLSVL.

This clonotype was observed a handful of times. The chain joins TRBV24-1 to TRBJ2-3; D gene uncertain. This CDR3 comprises 9 residues. Germline CDR1 reads KGHDR; CDR2 reads SFDVKD. Trimming took off 5 bases at V and 8 bases at J, with 1 base between the two ends. CDR3 DNA sequence: TGTGCCACCAGTGGTACGCAGTATTTT. It codes for CATSGTQYF.

This clonotype showed up just once. This chain's CDR3 is CASSEGTGGPAFF. As DNA, the CDR3 is TGTGCCAGCAGCGAGGGGACAGGGGGACCCGCTTTCTTT. The rearrangement uses TRBV25-1 and TRBJ1-1; 11 bases map to TRBD1. The CDR3 consists of 13 residues. Germline V lookup: CDR1 MGHDK, CDR2 SYGVNS. V gave up 6 bases and J gave up 11 bases; unmatched junction bases: 8.

In this sample, this clonotype turned up many times. The chain carries TRBV12-3 or TRBV12-4 and TRBJ1-2, with TRBD1 identical over 8 bases. This CDR3 spans 17 amino acids. V dropped 8 bases and J dropped 1; count of bases not matched to a gene: 15. The CDR3 nucleotides are TGTGCCAGCGCATTTGGGACAGGCGGCCATCTTAACTATGGCTACACCTTC. Its translation is CASAFGTGGHLNYGYTF.

This clonotype was counted many times. The V and J genes are TRBV6-4 and TRBJ2-2; 7 bases match TRBD2. Germline V gene sequence: CDR1 MRHNA, CDR2 SNTAGT. The J segment lost 0 bases and the V segment lost 2 bases, leaving 0 bases of the junction unmatched. This CDR3 contains 15 residues. The CDR3 nucleotides are TGTGCCAGCAGTGACGGACTAGCGAACACCGGGGAGCTGTTTTTT. Protein product: CASSDGLANTGELFF.

The genes are TRBV29-1 and TRBJ2-5, with TRBD2 matching 8 bases. After removal of 5 bases from V and 5 bases from J, the junction contained 10 bases not matched to a gene. CDR1 SQVTM and CDR2 ANQGSEA come from the germline V gene. The CDR3 covers 14 residues. CDR3 DNA sequence: TGCAGCGTTCTTTACGGGGGGGGCTATGAGACCCAGTACTTC. Protein sequence: CSVLYGGGYETQYF.

This clonotype was recorded many times. The rearrangement uses TRBV14 and TRBJ2-7; TRBD1 aligns across 9 bases. Unmatched junction bases numbered 5, after V lost 1 base and J lost 4 bases. The germline V gene has CDR1 SGHDN and CDR2 FVKESK. The CDR3 is made up of 15 amino acids. CDR3 sequence reads: CASSQGRGQGYEQYF. For the CDR3, the DNA is TGTGCCAGCAGCCAAGGGCGGGGACAGGGTTACGAGCAGTACTTC. Drawing the rest from reference TRBV14 and TRBJ2-7, the complete variable domain is EAGVTQFPSHSVIEKGQTVTLRCDPISGHDNLYWYRRVMGKEIKFLLHFVKESKQDESGMPNNRFLAERTGGTYSTLKVQPAELEDSGVYFCASSQGRGQGYEQYFGPGTRLTVT.

The rearrangement uses TRBV25-1 and TRBJ2-7, with D possibly being TRBD1 or TRBD2 (7 bases each). The CDR3 length is 15 residues. CDR1 MGHDK and CDR2 SYGVNS come from the germline V gene. Deletions cut 4 bases from V and 5 bases from J, with 18 bases between. CDR3 in amino acids: CASSGGGRGNDEQYF. The CDR3, as DNA: TGTGCCAGCAGTGGGGGGGGCAGGGGGAACGACGAGCAGTACTTC.

The rearrangement uses TRBV5-5 and TRBJ2-3; 7 bases map to TRBD2. The CDR3 has 15 residues. CDR1 SGHKS and CDR2 YYEKEE come from the germline V gene (reference sequence). The V segment lost 4 bases and the J segment 6 bases; nucleotides outside the gene matches: 11. This CDR3 reads CASSSGTENTDTQYF. The CDR3 coding sequence is TGTGCCAGCAGCAGCGGGACGGAGAACACTGATACGCAGTATTTT. The whole variable domain, filled in from reference TRBV5-5 and TRBJ2-3, reads DAGVTQSPTHLIKTRGQQVTLRCSPISGHKSVSWYQQVLGQGPQFIFQYYEKEERGRGNFPDRFSARQFPNYSSELNVNALLLGDSALYLCASSSGTENTDTQYFGPGTRLTVL.

The genes are TRBV7-9 and TRBJ1-1; D not resolved. The CDR3 is 13 amino acids. The V gene lost 5 bases and the J gene lost 1 base, with 8 bases spanning the gap. Germline CDR1 SEHNR, CDR2 FQNEAQ (reference sequence). CDR3: CASSPSENTEAFF. In nucleotides, the CDR3 is TGTGCCAGCAGCCCCTCAGAGAACACTGAAGCTTTCTTT.

There are a few counts of this clonotype. The J gene is TRBJ2-7, the V gene TRBV10-2; D is uncertain. Trimming pared 0 bases from V and 10 bases from J, leaving 16 bases between. In germline, CDR1 is WSHSY, CDR2 SAAADI. The CDR3 covers 14 residues. The CDR3 spells CASSESTGVAPQYF. As DNA, the CDR3 is TGCGCCAGCAGTGAGTCGACTGGGGTTGCACCTCAGTACTTC.

The chain has TRBV19 and TRBJ2-5; TRBD2 is a possible D gene (5 bases). The V gene's germline CDR1 is LNHDA and CDR2 SQIVND (reference sequence). V was clipped by 4 bases and J by 2 bases, with 14 bases between them. This CDR3 region has 15 residues. CDR3 loop: CASSTTPSGQETQYF. The CDR3, as DNA: TGTGCCAGTAGTACGACCCCCAGCGGTCAAGAGACCCAGTACTTC.

This sequence joins TRBV29-1 and TRBJ1-2; no clear D. With 1 base removed from V and 3 bases from J, the gap between germline ends came to 6 bases. The germline CDR1 and CDR2 sequences are SQVTM and ANQGSEA. The CDR3 sequence is 12 residues long. The CDR3 spells CSVEVGYYGYTF. The CDR3 DNA is TGCAGCGTTGAAGTAGGGTACTATGGCTACACCTTC.

This clonotype was observed at least ten times. The chain joins TRBV24-1 to TRBJ2-2, with D tentatively TRBD2 (6 bases). Trimming took 10 bases from V and 6 from J, leaving 20 bases between them. Per the germline V gene, CDR1 is KGHDR and CDR2 is SFDVKD. The CDR3 length is 15 residues. DNA for the CDR3: TGTGCCACTAAACTGGAGGGCTGGGAATCCGGGGAGCTGTTTTTT. Translation: CATKLEGWESGELFF.

Regarding this clonotype: A read error may account for a junction end that differs from germline. V is TRBV27 and J is TRBJ1-5; no reliable D call. Germline CDR1 MNHEY, CDR2 SMNVEV (reference sequence). The CDR3 extends over 15 amino acids. CDR3 in amino acids: CASSPDGSSDQPQHF. CDR3 coding DNA: TGTGCCAGCAGCCCTGACGGAAGTAGCGATCAGCCCCAGCATTTT.

This clonotype was counted at least ten times. J is TRBJ1-1 and V is TRBV7-8; TRBD1 matches at 7 bases. V shed 1 base, J shed 5 bases, and the junction held 1 base outside the gene matches. CDR1 and CDR2 (germline): SGHVS, FQNEAQ. This CDR3 spans 13 amino acids. The CDR3 is CASSLVQGTEAFF. Here the CDR3 DNA reads TGTGCCAGCAGCTTAGTACAGGGGACTGAAGCTTTCTTT.